One and the same sample provided the 27 T cell receptor beta chains below, sequenced in a study of blood T cell repertoires in COVID-19. Libraries were prepared by immunoSEQ multiplex PCR; TCRdb keeps only in-frame clonotypes and omits some of them. Of roughly 380,000 clones in the sample, 81% were seen once. Material: peripheral blood. Receptors were obtained from a human donor with acute or convalescent COVID-19. The donor label of this sample is uncertain.

CDR3 amino acids: CASRLAGGYNEQFF. The CDR3 bases are TGTGCCAGCAGACTAGCGGGAGGGTACAATGAGCAGTTCTTC. The chain couples TRBV2 to TRBJ2-1; 13 bases match TRBD2. This CDR3 has 14 residues. V was pared by 6 bases and J by 4 bases, with 0 bases of the junction left unmatched. Germline CDR1 is SNHLY and CDR2 is FYNNEI. Using reference TRBV2 and TRBJ2-1 for the parts outside the CDR3, the full variable domain is EPEVTQTPSHQVTQMGQEVILRCVPISNHLYFYWYRQILGQKVEFLVSFYNNEISEKSEIFDDQFSVERPDGSNFTLKIRSTKLEDSAMYFCASRLAGGYNEQFFGPGTRLTVL.

The rearrangement links TRBV18 to TRBJ2-7; weak D call: TRBD1 (6 bases). The V end lost 3 bases, the J end lost 3 bases, and 12 bases lay between the germline ends. This CDR3 is built from 14 residues. CDR1 KGHSH and CDR2 LQKENI come from the germline V gene. The CDR3 loop reads CASSPEQGIYEQYF. CDR3 nucleotides: TGTGCCAGCTCACCGGAACAGGGTATCTACGAGCAGTACTTC. Together with reference TRBV18 and TRBJ2-7, the CDR3 gives the full variable domain: NAGVMQNPRHLVRRRGQEARLRCSPMKGHSHVYWYRQLPEEGLKFMVYLQKENIIDESGMPKERFSAEFPKEGPSILRIQQVVRGDSAAYFCASSPEQGIYEQYFGPGTRLTVT.

The gene calls are TRBV19 and TRBJ2-1; possible D gene TRBD2, 6 bases. Germline loops: CDR1 LNHDA, CDR2 SQIVND (reference sequence). The CDR3 runs 12 residues. The germline V and J ends were trimmed by 9 bases and 15 bases, with 21 bases remaining between them. In nucleotides, the CDR3 is TGTGCCAGCGGCGGGGCAGGGAAACTTTGGTTCTTC. Translated, it gives CASGGAGKLWFF.

This chain uses TRBV19 with TRBJ1-2; D is unresolved. Trimming removed 4 bases from V and 9 bases from J, with 12 bases in between. Germline V gives CDR1 LNHDA, CDR2 SQIVND (reference sequence). This CDR3 spans 12 amino acids. CDR3 coding DNA: TGTGCCAGTAGTAACCTTCTAGGTAGCTACACCTTC. It encodes CASSNLLGSYTF.

The CDR3 here is CASSELSGTTNEKLFF. CDR3 nucleotides: TGTGCCAGCAGTGAACTTTCCGGGACAACTAATGAAAAACTGTTTTTT. The rearrangement uses TRBV6-1 and TRBJ1-4; D is unclear. Germline V lookup: CDR1 MNHNS, CDR2 SASEGT. CDR3 length equals 16 residues. The V end lost 2 bases, the J end lost 0 bases, and 10 bases lay between the germline ends.

V is TRBV10-3 and J is TRBJ1-1, with D unresolved. This CDR3 comprises 13 residues. CDR1 is ENHRY, CDR2 SYGVKD, per germline. V lost 3 bases, J lost 1 base, and 6 bases lay in between. CDR3 DNA: TGTGCCATCAGTGATTCGTCGAACACTGAAGCTTTCTTT. Its protein is CAISDSSNTEAFF.

The rearrangement uses TRBV9 and TRBJ1-1, with 8 bases aligning to TRBD1. Germline V gene sequence: CDR1 SGDLS, CDR2 YYNGEE. The CDR3 extends over 14 amino acids. The ends lost 3 bases at V and 10 bases at J; junction bases unmatched: 11. As DNA, the CDR3 is TGTGCCAGCAGCGAACAACAGGGGGTACTGGGAGCTTTCTTT. It codes for CASSEQQGVLGAFF.

The J gene is TRBJ2-4, the V gene TRBV18, with D possibly matching TRBD1 (5 bases). The V and J ends lost 3 bases and 0 bases respectively, with 9 bases between them. There are 15 residues in the CDR3. Germline CDR1 KGHSH, CDR2 LQKENI. The DNA of the CDR3 is TGTGCCAGCTCACCGACAGCAGTAGCCAAAAACATTCAGTACTTC. Translated: CASSPTAVAKNIQYF.

The genes are TRBV9 and TRBJ2-1; D uncertain. The CDR3 has 12 amino acids. Germline-derived CDR1 and CDR2 are SGDLS and YYNGEE. V was pared by 0 bases and J by 8 bases, with 6 bases between. CDR3 in amino acids: CASSVDYDEQFF. The CDR3, as DNA: TGTGCCAGCAGCGTAGATTATGATGAGCAGTTCTTC.

The V call is TRBV2, the J call TRBJ2-3; TRBD1 might be the D (6 bases). Germline loops: CDR1 SNHLY, CDR2 FYNNEI. The CDR3 runs 14 residues. V shed 7 bases and J shed 2 bases, with 13 bases lying between them. Here the CDR3 reads CASNRDTITDTQYF. Written as DNA, the CDR3 is TGTGCCAGCAACCGGGACACTATCACAGATACGCAGTATTTT.

The chain couples TRBV28 to TRBJ1-5; D gene uncertain. Germline CDR1 and CDR2: MDHEN and SYDVKM. V lost 3 bases and J lost 9, with 15 bases in between. The CDR3 consists of 14 residues. CDR3 DNA sequence: TGTGCCAGCAGTTTGGTAAACCGAGACTCGCCCCAGCATTTT. It is translated as CASSLVNRDSPQHF.

The sample holds a few counts of this clone. The V call is TRBV5-1, the J call TRBJ1-1; D gene ambiguous. The CDR3 runs to 15 residues. V was cut by 6 bases and J by 1 base, with 16 bases left in between. The germline V gene encodes CDR1 SGHRS and CDR2 YFSETQ. The CDR3 DNA is TGCGCCAGCAATCCCAACGCGGGAGCGAACACTGAAGCTTTCTTT. Its protein product is CASNPNAGANTEAFF.

The rearrangement uses TRBV2 and TRBJ1-5; possibly TRBD1 for D (5 bases). The CDR3 consists of 15 residues. CDR1 and CDR2 (germline): SNHLY, FYNNEI. V lost 4 bases to trimming and J lost 6 bases, with 16 bases between them. The CDR3 region is CASSGGGARFQPQHF. Here the CDR3 DNA reads TGTGCCAGCAGTGGTGGAGGGGCACGATTTCAGCCCCAGCATTTT.

This chain joins TRBV9 and TRBJ1-2; 11 nucleotides match TRBD1. The CDR3 loop spans 14 amino acids. Unmatched junction bases numbered 6, after V lost 3 bases and J lost 8 bases. Germline V CDR1 and CDR2: SGDLS, YYNGEE. CDR3 nucleotides: TGTGCCAGCAGCGATCGGGACAGGGGGGACGGCTACACCTTC. It specifies CASSDRDRGDGYTF.

The gene calls are TRBV6-5 and TRBJ1-2, with TRBD1 matching over 7 bases. CDR1 is MNHEY, CDR2 SVGAGI, per germline. This CDR3 comprises 13 residues. J lost 2 bases, V lost 6 bases, and 3 bases had no gene match. CDR3: CASRTGQNYGYTF. CDR3 coding DNA: TGTGCCAGCAGGACAGGGCAAAACTATGGCTACACCTTC.

This rearrangement joins TRBV27 to TRBJ2-1, with D perhaps matching TRBD2 (6 bases). The CDR3 contains 17 residues. Germline V gene lookup returns CDR1 MNHEY and CDR2 SMNVEV (reference sequence). V lost 3 bases, J lost 3 bases, and 18 bases lay in between. The CDR3 loop reads CASSFFPGVASYNEQFF. The CDR3 region has the DNA TGTGCCAGCAGTTTTTTCCCGGGAGTAGCTAGCTACAATGAGCAGTTCTTC.

The rearrangement links TRBV3-1 (or the pseudogene TRBV3-2) to TRBJ1-2; a weak D match, TRBD1 (6 bases). Trimming took off 4 bases at V and 5 bases at J, with 23 bases between the two ends. Germline CDR1 reads LGHDT; CDR2 reads YNNKEL (reference sequence). The CDR3 spans 17 residues. The CDR3 reads CASSPLLGTPQSYGYTF. CDR3 nucleotide sequence: TGTGCCAGCAGCCCACTTCTCGGGACACCCCAGTCTTATGGCTACACCTTC.

The chain links TRBV3-1 (or the pseudogene TRBV3-2) to TRBJ1-2; TRBD1 matches 10 bases. The V gene's germline CDR1 is LGHDT and CDR2 YNNKEL (reference sequence). This CDR3 spans 16 amino acids. Trimming took 3 bases from V and 2 from J; bases not matched to a gene: 6. The CDR3 coding sequence is TGTGCCAGCAGCCACCTAAGGGACAGGGGCAACTATGGCTACACCTTC. Translation gives CASSHLRDRGNYGYTF.

This clone has just one count. V and J are TRBV19 and TRBJ1-1, with D possibly matching TRBD1 (5 bases). The CDR3 runs 13 residues. With 9 bases removed from V and 2 bases from J, the gap between germline ends came to 13 bases. Germline V gene data show CDR1 as LNHDA and CDR2 as SQIVND (reference sequence). The CDR3 sequence is CASLDRFNTEAFF. CDR3 nucleotide sequence: TGTGCCAGCCTAGACAGATTCAACACTGAAGCTTTCTTT.

This chain uses TRBV30 with TRBJ1-2, with a possible D match to TRBD1 (5 bases). The V gene's germline CDR1 is GTSNPN and CDR2 SVGIG (reference sequence). This CDR3 is 13 amino acids long. V lost 0 bases and J 4 bases, leaving 9 bases between the germline ends. DNA for the CDR3: TGTGCCTGGAGTGTTTCCAGGGCCTATGGCTACACCTTC. Protein sequence: CAWSVSRAYGYTF.

This chain links TRBV18 with TRBJ2-5; TRBD1 is a possible D gene (6 bases). V lost 1 base and J lost 5, with 20 bases in between. The CDR3 sequence is 17 residues long. Germline loops: CDR1 KGHSH, CDR2 LQKENI. CDR3 DNA: TGTGCCAGCTCACCACGACTCGTCCAGGGGTCGGTCGAGACCCAGTACTTC. Its translation: CASSPRLVQGSVETQYF.

The V call is TRBV11-3, the J call TRBJ2-3; weak D call: TRBD2 (6 bases). CDR3 length equals 15 residues. Trimming left V 5 bases short and J 3 bases short, with 15 bases between. Germline V gene lookup returns CDR1 SGHNT and CDR2 YENEEA. The CDR3: CASSPGLPDTDTQYF. CDR3 bases: TGTGCCAGCAGCCCCGGACTACCAGATACAGATACGCAGTATTTT.

V usage is TRBV29-1 and J usage is TRBJ1-2; no clear D gene. Trimming took 3 bases from V and 8 from J, leaving 16 bases between them. The germline gives CDR1 SQVTM, CDR2 ANQGSEA. The CDR3 length is 13 residues. The CDR3 here is CSVESSVAKGYTF. The CDR3 DNA is TGCAGCGTTGAGTCCTCCGTCGCTAAGGGCTACACCTTC.

V and J are TRBV19 and TRBJ2-1; TRBD1 matches at 11 bases. This CDR3 is built from 15 residues. V trimming: 2 bases; J trimming: 7 bases; junction bases outside the gene matches: 4. Germline V gene sequence: CDR1 LNHDA, CDR2 SQIVND (reference sequence). CDR3 nucleotide sequence: TGTGCCAGTAGTATAAGAGGACAGGGGGCAAATGAGCAGTTCTTC. Protein product: CASSIRGQGANEQFF.

With regard to this clone: This sample also contains other DNA sequences that code for the same CDR3. This chain uses TRBV5-4 with TRBJ2-1, with 9 bases matching TRBD2. CDR1 is SGHNT, CDR2 YYREEE, per germline (reference sequence). The CDR3 totals 15 residues. V dropped 2 bases and J dropped 7; count of bases not matched to a gene: 7. CDR3 region: CASSLGGGASNEQFF. The CDR3 DNA reads as TGTGCCAGCAGCTTAGGCGGGGGGGCAAGTAATGAGCAGTTCTTC.

This clone was recorded a few times. V and J are TRBV5-1 and TRBJ2-1; TRBD2 aligns across 9 bases. The CDR3 spans 16 residues. CDR1 and CDR2 (germline): SGHRS, YFSETQ. J was trimmed by 9 bases and V by 0 bases; bases with no gene match: 10. CDR3 in amino acids: CASSLVVAGGPVEQFF. Written as DNA, the CDR3 is TGCGCCAGCAGCTTGGTGGTGGCGGGGGGGCCCGTTGAGCAGTTCTTC.

This clone was found a few times. J is TRBJ1-5 and V is TRBV5-4; perhaps TRBD1 as D (5 bases). V was pared by 4 bases and J by 5 bases, with 10 bases between. Per the germline V gene, CDR1 is SGHNT and CDR2 is YYREEE (reference sequence). The CDR3 is 13 residues long. CDR3 in amino acids: CASSRGLDQPQHF. DNA of the CDR3: TGTGCCAGCAGCAGGGGTTTGGATCAGCCCCAGCATTTT. Full variable domain (missing parts from reference TRBV5-4 and TRBJ1-5): ETGVTQSPTHLIKTRGQQVTLRCSSQSGHNTVSWYQQALGQGPQFIFQYYREEENGRGNFPPRFSGLQFPNYSSELNVNALELDDSALYLCASSRGLDQPQHFGDGTRLSIL.